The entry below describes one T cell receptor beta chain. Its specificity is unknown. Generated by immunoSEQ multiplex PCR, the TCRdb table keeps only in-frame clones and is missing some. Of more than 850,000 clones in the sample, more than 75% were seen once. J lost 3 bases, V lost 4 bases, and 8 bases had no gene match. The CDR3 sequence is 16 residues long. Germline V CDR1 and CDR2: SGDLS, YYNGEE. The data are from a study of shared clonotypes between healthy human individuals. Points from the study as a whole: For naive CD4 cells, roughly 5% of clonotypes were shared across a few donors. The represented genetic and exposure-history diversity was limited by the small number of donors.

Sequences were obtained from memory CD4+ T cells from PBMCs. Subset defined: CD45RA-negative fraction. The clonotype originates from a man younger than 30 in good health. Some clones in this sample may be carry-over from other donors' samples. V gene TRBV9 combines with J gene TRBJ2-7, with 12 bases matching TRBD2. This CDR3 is CASSPRPTSGSYEQYF. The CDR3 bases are TGTGCCAGCAGCCCAAGACCGACTAGCGGGAGCTACGAGCAGTACTTC.